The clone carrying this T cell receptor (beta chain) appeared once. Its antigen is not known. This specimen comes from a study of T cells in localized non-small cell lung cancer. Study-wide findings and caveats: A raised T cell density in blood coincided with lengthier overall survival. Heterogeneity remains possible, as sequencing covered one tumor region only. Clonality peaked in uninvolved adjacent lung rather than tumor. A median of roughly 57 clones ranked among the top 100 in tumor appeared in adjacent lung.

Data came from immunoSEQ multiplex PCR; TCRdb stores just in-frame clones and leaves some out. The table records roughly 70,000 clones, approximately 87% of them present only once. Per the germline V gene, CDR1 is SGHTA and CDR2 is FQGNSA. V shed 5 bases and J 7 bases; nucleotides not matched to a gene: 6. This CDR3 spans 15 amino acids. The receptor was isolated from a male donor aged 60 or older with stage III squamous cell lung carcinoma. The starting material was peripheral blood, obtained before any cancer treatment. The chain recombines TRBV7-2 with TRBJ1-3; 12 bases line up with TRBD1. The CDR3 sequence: CASSPGTGGRNTIYF. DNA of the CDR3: TGTGCCAGCAGCCCGGGGACAGGGGGCAGGAACACCATATATTTT.